The clone carrying this T cell receptor (beta chain) was seen a single time. These data belong to a study of blood T cell repertoires in COVID-19. The protocol was immunoSEQ multiplex PCR, while the TCRdb copy is restricted to in-frame clones and leaves out a portion. The sample gives 90,000 to 100,000 clones, over 70% of which show up once; approximately 24% is in the top ten. This sequence was found in a man aged 70 or older with acute or convalescent COVID-19. The source material was peripheral blood.

The CDR3, as DNA: TGTGCCAGCTCCTCCGAGCAAGGGGTCTATGGCTACACCTTC. It codes for CASSSEQGVYGYTF. The chain couples TRBV18 to TRBJ1-2; D possibly corresponds to TRBD1 (5 bases). Trimming removed 6 bases at V and 4 bases at J, with 15 bases between. The CDR3 length is 14 residues. Germline V gives CDR1 KGHSH, CDR2 LQKENI.